These T cell receptor beta chains were read from a single sample in a study of identical twins. TCRdb re-called the 5' RACE reads through MiXCR, storing one row per CDR3 protein. The data show 1.5 million or so distinct CDR3 sequences, around a third seen once. Sequenced sample: cord blood. The receptors come from a newborn girl in good health. CDR3s include the opening cysteine and the closing phenylalanine or tryptophan. A D gene is named only where the DNA matches it firmly. Size is omitted from some rows. Given values are once, few, many or a class for expanded clones.

d_call j_call clone_size v_call cdr3_nt cdr3_aa
. TRBJ2-1 few TRBV30 TGTGCCTGGAGTGTAGCTATTGAGCAGTTCTTC CAWSVAIEQFF
TRBD2 TRBJ2-3 few TRBV12-3/TRBV12-4 TGTGCCAGCAGACCCCTACTAGCGGGAGTCGGAGATACGCAGTATTTT CASRPLLAGVGDTQYF
TRBD1 TRBJ1-1 . TRBV6-6 TGTGCCAGCAGTTACCACAGGGGCATGAACACTGAAGCTTTCTTT CASSYHRGMNTEAFF
. TRBJ2-4 many TRBV12-3/TRBV12-4 TGTGCCAGCAGTTCCCGGCGAGGGTTTGAAGTCATTCAGTACTTC CASSSRRGFEVIQYF
. TRBJ2-1 once TRBV7-9 TGTGCCAGCAGCCCAGGCCTTTTCCGGGAATGGTCCAATGAGCAGTTCTTC CASSPGLFREWSNEQFF
TRBD2 TRBJ2-1 . TRBV13 TGTGCCAGCAGCACCCGGGGACTAGCGTATAACAATGAGCAGTTCTTC CASSTRGLAYNNEQFF
TRBD2 TRBJ2-3 . TRBV28 TGTGCCAGCAGTTTAGAATCAGCTAGCGGGGGGCGCACAGATACGCAGTATTTT CASSLESASGGRTDTQYF
TRBD1 TRBJ1-2 few TRBV27 TGTGCCAGCAGCCGGACAGGGCGCTACTATGGCTACACCTTC CASSRTGRYYGYTF
. TRBJ2-7 . TRBV14 TGTGCCAGCAGACTTACAGGGGGGGCCTACGAGCAGTACTTC CASRLTGGAYEQYF
. TRBJ2-7 few TRBV21-1 TGTGCCAGCAGCAAGACCAGGCGTAACGAGCAGTACTTC CASSKTRRNEQYF
. TRBJ2-5 . TRBV6-6 TGTGCCAGCAGTCCCTGGGGGCGGGAATCTGGGACCCAGTACTTC CASSPWGRESGTQYF
TRBD1 TRBJ1-1 . TRBV2 TGTGCCAGCATTGGGGACAGGGGGAGGAACACTGAAGCTTTCTTT CASIGDRGRNTEAFF
. TRBJ1-4 . TRBV20-1 TGCAGTGCTACCCCTCGGGCAGCGGATGAAAAACTGTTTTTT CSATPRAADEKLFF
TRBD2 TRBJ2-7 few TRBV20-1 TGCAGTGCTATCTTCCACGGCGGGAGACCCTACGAGCAGTACTTC CSAIFHGGRPYEQYF
TRBD2 TRBJ2-2 few TRBV5-1 TGCGCCAGCAGCTCCACTAGCGGGATCAACACCGGGGAGCTGTTTTTT CASSSTSGINTGELFF
TRBD2 TRBJ2-1 . TRBV7-9 TGTGCCAGCAGTCGGCCGGGACTAGCGGCCTACAATGAGCAGTTCTTC CASSRPGLAAYNEQFF
TRBD2 TRBJ2-1 . TRBV6-6 TGTGCCAGCAGCCCTCAACTAGCGGGGATACAAGAGACCCAGTTCTTC CASSPQLAGIQETQFF
. TRBJ2-7 few TRBV20-1 TGCAGTGCTAGAAGGGAGGAGGGCAGCCCTTACTACGAGCAGTACTTC CSARREEGSPYYEQYF
TRBD2 TRBJ2-5 . TRBV7-8 TGTGCCAGCAGCTCATTGACCGGGACTAGCGGCTACAATGAGCAGTACTTC CASSSLTGTSGYNEQYF
. TRBJ1-2 . TRBV7-9 TGTGCCAGCAGCTCAGACAGGCCTTCTTACGGCTACACCTTC CASSSDRPSYGYTF
. TRBJ1-1 . TRBV20-1 TGCAGTGCTAGAGGGGAGGTACCGAACACTGAAGCTTTCTTT CSARGEVPNTEAFF
. TRBJ2-5 few TRBV20-1 TGCAGTGCTACACCCCCTCGGACCCAGTACTTC CSATPPRTQYF
TRBD1 TRBJ2-1 . TRBV20-1 TGCAGTGCTAGATTTACAGGGGATGAGCAGTTCTTC CSARFTGDEQFF
TRBD1 TRBJ2-3 . TRBV14 TGTGCCAGCAGCCAAGTGTGGGGACAGGGGGCTGTGACAGATACGCAGTATTTT CASSQVWGQGAVTDTQYF
TRBD1 TRBJ2-7 few TRBV6-5 TGTGCCAGCAGTACCCTGGGACAGGGGACCTCCTACGAGCAGTACTTC CASSTLGQGTSYEQYF
. TRBJ2-1 few TRBV28 TGTGCCAGCAGTTTGGGATCCCAACCGCATGAGCAGTTCTTC CASSLGSQPHEQFF
TRBD2 TRBJ2-3 few TRBV7-6 TGTGCCAGCAGCTTAGCATCCCAGCGGGGGGTCCTTCTCACAGATACGCAGTATTTT CASSLASQRGVLLTDTQYF
. TRBJ2-3 . TRBV19 TGTGCCAGTAGTATCCAGGGGAGGGATACGCAGTATTTT CASSIQGRDTQYF
. TRBJ2-3 few TRBV15 TGTGCCACCAGCAGAGATCATCGGGATACGCAGTATTTT CATSRDHRDTQYF
TRBD2 TRBJ2-5 . TRBV4-2 TGTGCCAGCAGCCAAGGATCTCTAGCGGGGGGGGTCGGCAATGAGCAGTACTTC CASSQGSLAGGVGNEQYF
. TRBJ2-1 many TRBV5-1 TGCGCCAGCAGCTTGGAGGCTTCCTACAATGAGCAGTTCTTC CASSLEASYNEQFF
. TRBJ2-1 . TRBV5-1 TGCGCCAGCAGACGGCCCCAAGAGACCCAGTTCTTC CASRRPQETQFF
. TRBJ1-2 few TRBV5-1 TGCGCCAGCAGCTCAGTGGGCTACACCTTC CASSSVGYTF
. TRBJ2-1 . TRBV12-3/TRBV12-4 TGTGCCAGCAGTCTCGTAGTCTATGAGCAGTTCTTC CASSLVVYEQFF
. TRBJ2-1 . TRBV18 TGTGCCAGCTCACCCGGGGGGCATCTTAACAATGAGCAGTTCTTC CASSPGGHLNNEQFF
. TRBJ2-7 . TRBV12-3/TRBV12-4 TGTGCCAGCAGTGAGACTAGTTTCGGGTCCTACGAGCAGTACTTC CASSETSFGSYEQYF
. TRBJ2-3 . TRBV20-1 TGCAGTGCCGTCAGGGGAGATACGCAGTATTTT CSAVRGDTQYF
. TRBJ2-6 many TRBV10-3 TGTGCCATCAGCTCTGGGGCCAACGTCCTGACTTTC CAISSGANVLTF
. TRBJ1-1 . TRBV4-1 TGCGCCAGCAGCCAAGATGTTAGGGGTCTGAACACTGAAGCTTTCTTT CASSQDVRGLNTEAFF
TRBD2 TRBJ2-1 few TRBV9 TGTGCCAGCAGCTCCGGGGGGGCCGGGAATGAGCAGTTCTTC CASSSGGAGNEQFF
. TRBJ2-3 . TRBV24-1 TGTGCCACCAGTGATTCGAGACAGGGAGGGGCAGATACGCAGTATTTT CATSDSRQGGADTQYF
. TRBJ2-3 many TRBV29-1 TGCAGCGTATTGAGTGGGACCTTTCGTACAGATACGCAGTATTTT CSVLSGTFRTDTQYF
TRBD1 TRBJ1-2 . TRBV20-1 TGCAGTGCCCGACCCGGGACAGGGGGCAACGGCTACACCTTC CSARPGTGGNGYTF
TRBD2 TRBJ2-3 few TRBV5-4 TGTGCCAGCAGCTTGGGCCGACTAGCGGGGGGACCAAGCACAGATACGCAGTATTTT CASSLGRLAGGPSTDTQYF
TRBD1 TRBJ2-2 . TRBV5-8 TGTGCCAGCAGCCTGACAGGGCTCGGCACCGGGGAGCTGTTTTTT CASSLTGLGTGELFF
. TRBJ2-5 . TRBV24-1 TGTGCCACCAGCCCCTCCAGGGGTGGGGGCCAAGAGACCCAGTACTTC CATSPSRGGGQETQYF
. TRBJ2-6 . TRBV12-3/TRBV12-4 TGTGCCACCGCAACCTCTTTGGGGGCCAACGTCCTGACTTTC CATATSLGANVLTF
TRBD1 TRBJ2-7 . TRBV9 TGCGCCAGCAGCGCCTATGCGGGACAGGGCTACGAGCAGTACTTC CASSAYAGQGYEQYF
. TRBJ2-3 few TRBV24-1 TGTGCCACCAGTGATCGCCAAGAGGGCACAGATACGCAGTATTTT CATSDRQEGTDTQYF
. TRBJ2-3 . TRBV5-1 TGCGCCAGCAGATTGGACGCCACAGATACGCAGTATTTT CASRLDATDTQYF
. TRBJ1-1 . TRBV6-6 TGTGCCAGCACCAACCTACAGGGTGAGGACACTGAAGCTTTCTTT CASTNLQGEDTEAFF
TRBD2 TRBJ2-3 many TRBV2 TGTGCCAGCCAGGGACTATACACAGATACGCAGTATTTT CASQGLYTDTQYF
. TRBJ2-6 few TRBV6-5 TGTGCCAGCAAACAGGACCGGGGATCTGGGGCCAACGTCCTGACTTTC CASKQDRGSGANVLTF
. TRBJ1-2 few TRBV20-1 TGCAGTGCTAGAGATCAGCAGGGCCTTGGCTACACCTTC CSARDQQGLGYTF
. TRBJ1-1 . TRBV20-1 TGCAGTGCTAGAGGTCAGGGAGGTATGTCTGAAGCTTTCTTT CSARGQGGMSEAFF
TRBD2 TRBJ2-7 . TRBV9 TGTGCCAGCAGCGTAGACGGTCGGACTAGCGGGATCTACGAGCAGTACTTC CASSVDGRTSGIYEQYF
. TRBJ1-1 . TRBV29-1 TGCAGCGTTGGTGGGGGGTTGAAGACTGAAGCTTTCTTT CSVGGGLKTEAFF